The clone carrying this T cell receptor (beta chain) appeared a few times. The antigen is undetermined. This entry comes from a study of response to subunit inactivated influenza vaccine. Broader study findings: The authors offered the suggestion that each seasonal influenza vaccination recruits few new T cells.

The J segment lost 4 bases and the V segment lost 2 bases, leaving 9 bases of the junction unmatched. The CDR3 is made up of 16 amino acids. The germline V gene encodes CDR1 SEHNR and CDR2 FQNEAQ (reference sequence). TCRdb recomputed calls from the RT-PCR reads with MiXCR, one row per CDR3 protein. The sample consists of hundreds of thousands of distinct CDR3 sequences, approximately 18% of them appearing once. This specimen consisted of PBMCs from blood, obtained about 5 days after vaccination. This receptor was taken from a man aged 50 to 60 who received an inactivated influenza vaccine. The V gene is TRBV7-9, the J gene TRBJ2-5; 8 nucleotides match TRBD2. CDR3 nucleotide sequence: TGTGCCAGCAGCTTAATGTTCTCGGCGGGAGGAGAGACCCAGTACTTC. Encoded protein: CASSLMFSAGGETQYF.